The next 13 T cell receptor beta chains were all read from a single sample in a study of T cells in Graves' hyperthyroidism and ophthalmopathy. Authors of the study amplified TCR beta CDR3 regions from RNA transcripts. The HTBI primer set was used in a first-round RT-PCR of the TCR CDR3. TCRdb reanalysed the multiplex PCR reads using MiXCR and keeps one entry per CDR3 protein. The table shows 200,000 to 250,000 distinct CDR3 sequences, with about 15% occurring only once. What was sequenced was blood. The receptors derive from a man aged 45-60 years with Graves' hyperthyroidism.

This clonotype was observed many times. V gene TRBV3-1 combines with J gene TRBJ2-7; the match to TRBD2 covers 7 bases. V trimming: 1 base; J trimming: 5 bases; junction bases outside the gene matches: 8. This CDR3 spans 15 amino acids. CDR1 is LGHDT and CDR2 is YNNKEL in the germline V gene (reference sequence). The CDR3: CASSQAGLVADEQYF. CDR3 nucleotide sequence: TGTGCCAGCAGCCAAGCCGGACTAGTAGCGGACGAGCAGTACTTC.

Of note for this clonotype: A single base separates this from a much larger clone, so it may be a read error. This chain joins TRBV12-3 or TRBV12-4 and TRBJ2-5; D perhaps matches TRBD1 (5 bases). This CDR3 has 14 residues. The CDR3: CASRRTGFQEAQYF. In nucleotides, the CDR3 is TGTGCCAGCAGGAGAACAGGCTTCCAAGAGGCCCAGTACTTC.

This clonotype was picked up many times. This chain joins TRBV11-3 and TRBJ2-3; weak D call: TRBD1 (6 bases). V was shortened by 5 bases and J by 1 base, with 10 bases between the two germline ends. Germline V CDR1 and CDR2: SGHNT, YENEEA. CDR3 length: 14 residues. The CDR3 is CASSARQGTDTQYF. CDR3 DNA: TGTGCCAGCAGCGCAAGACAGGGCACAGATACGCAGTATTTT.

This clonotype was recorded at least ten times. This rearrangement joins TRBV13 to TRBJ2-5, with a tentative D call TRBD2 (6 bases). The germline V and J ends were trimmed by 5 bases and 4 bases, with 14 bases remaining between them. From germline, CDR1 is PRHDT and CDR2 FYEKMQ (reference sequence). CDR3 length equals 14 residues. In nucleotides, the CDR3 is TGTGCCAGCAGCCAGAGTGGAGGGGTAGAGACCCAGTACTTC. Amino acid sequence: CASSQSGGVETQYF.

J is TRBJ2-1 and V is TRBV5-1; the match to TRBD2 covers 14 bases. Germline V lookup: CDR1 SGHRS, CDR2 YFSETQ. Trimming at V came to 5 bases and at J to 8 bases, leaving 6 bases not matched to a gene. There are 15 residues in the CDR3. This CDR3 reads CASSWGLAGVYEQFF. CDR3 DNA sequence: TGCGCCAGCAGTTGGGGACTAGCGGGAGTCTATGAGCAGTTCTTC.

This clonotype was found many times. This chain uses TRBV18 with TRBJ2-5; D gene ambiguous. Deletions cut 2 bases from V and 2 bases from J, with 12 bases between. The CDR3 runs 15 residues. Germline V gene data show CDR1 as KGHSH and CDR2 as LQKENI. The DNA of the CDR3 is TGTGCCAGCTCACCAAGGCCAGCATTGCAAGAGACCCAGTACTTC. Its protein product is CASSPRPALQETQYF.

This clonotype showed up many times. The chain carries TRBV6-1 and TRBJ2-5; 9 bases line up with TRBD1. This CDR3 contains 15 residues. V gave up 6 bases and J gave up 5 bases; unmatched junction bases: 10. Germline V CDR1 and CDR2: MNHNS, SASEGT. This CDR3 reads CASRHPTGGGETQYF. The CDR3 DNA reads TGTGCCAGCAGGCATCCGACAGGGGGGGGCGAGACCCAGTACTTC.

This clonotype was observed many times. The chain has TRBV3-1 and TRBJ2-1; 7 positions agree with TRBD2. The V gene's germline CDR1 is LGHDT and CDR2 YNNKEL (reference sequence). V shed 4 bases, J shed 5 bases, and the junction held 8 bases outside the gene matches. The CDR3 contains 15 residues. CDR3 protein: CASSRGAGTNNEQFF. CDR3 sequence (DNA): TGTGCCAGCAGCCGCGGGGCGGGGACTAACAATGAGCAGTTCTTC.

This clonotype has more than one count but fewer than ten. The DNA for the CDR3 is TGTGCCACCAGTGATTTGGGGGGAGCGGGTAATGAGCAGTTCTTC. Its translation is CATSDLGGAGNEQFF. The chain carries TRBV24-1 and TRBJ2-1; a weak D match, TRBD2 (6 bases). The CDR3 loop spans 15 amino acids. The V gene's germline CDR1 is KGHDR and CDR2 SFDVKD. V lost 0 bases and J 7 bases, leaving 12 bases between the germline ends.

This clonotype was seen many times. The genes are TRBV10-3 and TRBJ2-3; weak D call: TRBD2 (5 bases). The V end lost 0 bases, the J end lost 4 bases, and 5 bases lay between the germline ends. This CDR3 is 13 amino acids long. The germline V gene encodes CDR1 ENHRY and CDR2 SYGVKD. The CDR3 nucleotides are TGTGCCATCAGTGAGTCGGGAGCAGATACGCAGTATTTT. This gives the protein CAISESGADTQYF.

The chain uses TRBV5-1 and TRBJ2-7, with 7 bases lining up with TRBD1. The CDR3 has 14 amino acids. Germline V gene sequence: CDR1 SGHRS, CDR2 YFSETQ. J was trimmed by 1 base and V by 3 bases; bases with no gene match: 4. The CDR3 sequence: CASSSPGQSYEQYF. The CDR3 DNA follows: TGCGCCAGCAGCTCCCCGGGACAGTCCTACGAGCAGTACTTC.

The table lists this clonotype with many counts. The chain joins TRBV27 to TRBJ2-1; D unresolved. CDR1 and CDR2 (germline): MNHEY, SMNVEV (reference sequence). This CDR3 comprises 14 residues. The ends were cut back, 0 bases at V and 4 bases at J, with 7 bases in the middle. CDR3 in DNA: TGTGCCAGCAGTTTATCCGACACATACAATGAGCAGTTCTTC. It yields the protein CASSLSDTYNEQFF.

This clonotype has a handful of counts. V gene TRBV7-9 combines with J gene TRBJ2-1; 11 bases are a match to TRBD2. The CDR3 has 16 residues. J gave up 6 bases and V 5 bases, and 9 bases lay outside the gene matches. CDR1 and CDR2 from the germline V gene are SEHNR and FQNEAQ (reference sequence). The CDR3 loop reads CASSPLPGLAVNEQFF. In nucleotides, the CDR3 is TGTGCCAGCAGCCCACTACCGGGACTAGCGGTCAATGAGCAGTTCTTC. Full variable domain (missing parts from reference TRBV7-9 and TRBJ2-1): DTGVSQNPRHKITKRGQNVTFRCDPISEHNRLYWYRQTLGQGPEFLTYFQNEAQLEKSRLLSDRFSAERPKGSFSTLEIQRTEQGDSAMYLCASSPLPGLAVNEQFFGPGTRLTVL.